This TCR beta chain was captured in a study of identical twins. General study findings and limits: Some out-of-frame alpha sequences were shared by twins, and these showed excess low generation probability. The authors noted that invariant MAIT and iNKT cells could partly confound zero-insertion analyses.

This CDR3 has 15 amino acids. The trim removed 3 bases at V and 4 bases at J, leaving 3 bases unmatched. Germline CDR1 and CDR2: SEHNR and FQNEAQ (reference sequence). This clonotype was detected only a few times. Antigen specificity is unknown. A universal primer site arose from template switching, and cDNA bore unique molecular identifiers. MiXCR, applied by TCRdb to the 5' RACE reads, yields one record per CDR3 protein. The table includes approximately 490,000 distinct CDR3 sequences, about 22% detected once. These records were also assigned to another study, of yellow fever vaccine responses in identical twins.

This TCR derives from a woman aged 18-35 years in good health. This chain connects TRBV7-9 to TRBJ1-4; 9 nucleotides match TRBD1. The sample consisted of CD4+ T cells sorted from blood. The CDR3 bases are TGTGCCAGCAGCTTGAGGACAGGGGTTAATGAAAAACTGTTTTTT. It translates to CASSLRTGVNEKLFF.